This record concerns one T cell receptor beta chain sequence. Its antigen remains undetermined. Base-call qualities are not available, and no considerably larger clone is one nucleotide away. Genomic DNA served as template for TCR beta VDJ combination and CDR3 sequence profiling. An Illumina HiSeq 2000 was the platform used for TCR repertoire sequencing. Per the original workflow: Repertoires were assessed using TRBV/TRBJ rearrangement plots, CDR3 size and DJ length profiles, and Simpson's diversity index. The immunodominant clone was defined as the most abundant DNA sequence in deep sequencing data. CDR3 amino acid sequences were checked for sharing between subjects and were compared against published repertoires and the VDJdb database. The public reads were quality trimmed at Q25 with fastp and then assembled into clones with MiXCR by TCRdb, keeping productive beta chains. CDR3 protein sequences are deduplicated, and each keeps its most common genes and DNA. For this entry, the V and J calls and clone size follow TCRdb and not the study's own pipeline. This sample gives fewer than 250,000 distinct CDR3 sequences in total; around 45% of them show up just once. Of the sample, over 7.5% is held by the ten largest clones.

CDR1 DFQATT and CDR2 SNEGSKA were looked up in the germline V gene (reference sequence). The CDR3 sequence holds 16 residues, the cysteine and phenylalanine included. The only DNA kept is the CDR3, 48 bases in frame from the first base. V and J are truncated by 0 bases and 2 bases respectively, leaving an intervening sequence of 11 bases. Expansion of CD8+CD57+ cells had been shown by flow cytometry in the patients chosen for sequencing. Severe acquired aplastic anemia was diagnosed in all patients according to International Study of Aplastic Anemia and Agranulocytosis and Camitta criteria. No therapy had been received by the patients at the time of blood sampling. In the study, sorted CD4+ and CD8+ blood T cells from patients with severe aplastic anemia and from healthy subjects underwent deep sequencing of TCR repertoires. In the USA, patient enrollment took place under clinicaltrials.gov protocols 00001620, 01623167, 00001397, 00071045, 00081523 and 00961064. Ficoll-Paque density gradient centrifugation was used to isolate peripheral blood mononuclear cells. Before DNA extraction, CD4+ and CD8+ T cells were sorted with FACS or magnetic beads.

This record belongs to a study of CD8+CD57+ T cells in acquired aplastic anemia (dated by TCRdb to about 2018). The study in broad terms: Extracted DNA from sorted CD4+ and CD8+ cells averaged 3.2 ug, ranging from roughly 0.2 to 30 ug. A CD8+CD57+ expansion meant a frequency higher than the mean frequency seen in healthy subjects. General conclusions and limits of the study: No significant difference in CD8+ Simpson's diversity was found between patients and healthy controls (P=0.060). Fewer than 30 CD8+ CDR3 sequences were found in both patients and controls but appeared to be highly expressed in patients and within the immunodominant clones of the patients.

Here the chain combines TRBV20-1 and TRBJ1-6, with the D gene call left open. This sequence was found in a human donor with aplastic anemia. The sample comprised sorted CD4+, CD8+, or CD8+CD57+ T cells (not recorded which) from PBMCs. The bases read TGCAGTGCTAGAGACCTCCCCGGGGCCTATAATTCACCCCTCCACTTT. This gives the protein CSARDLPGAYNSPLHF.